The 14 T cell receptor beta chains listed next were all sequenced from one sample in a study of early T cells in non-severe SARS-CoV-2 infection (dated by TCRdb to the early 2020s). Libraries came from 5' RACE. For sequencing, a NextSeq 500 was employed. TCRdb took the public reads, trimmed them with fastp at Q25, ran MiXCR for clone calling and kept in-frame beta chains. Merged by CDR3 protein, the rows form single entries marked with the most common genes and DNA. In this sample the table shows about 32,000 distinct CDR3 sequences, roughly 4.9% of which occur a single time. The ten top clones hold approximately 3.5% of the sample. Material: whole blood. These receptors originate from an adult who was a healthcare worker with PCR-confirmed SARS-CoV-2 infection or an uninfected control (not recorded which).

This clonotype has ten or more counts. This chain uses TRBV7-8 with TRBJ2-5; 8 bases fit TRBD1. CDR1 and CDR2 (germline): SGHVS, FQNEAQ. V was clipped by 4 bases and J by 5 bases; unmatched bases: 12. There are 16 residues in the CDR3. The CDR3 sequence: CASSSTGGRNTETQYF. CDR3 DNA: TGTGCCAGCAGCTCTACAGGGGGTCGAAACACTGAGACCCAGTACTTC.

The CDR3 loop reads CASSFDGNSPLHF. The CDR3 DNA reads TGTGCCAGCAGCTTCGACGGGAATTCACCCCTCCACTTT. This rearrangement joins TRBV11-2 to TRBJ1-6; no clear D gene. V lost 3 bases to trimming and J lost 7 bases, with 7 bases between them. Germline CDR1 SGHAT, CDR2 FQNNGV. This CDR3 spans 13 amino acids.

The V call is TRBV29-1, the J call TRBJ1-1, with TRBD1 matching over 11 bases. This CDR3 is 14 amino acids long. With V trimmed by 7 bases and J by 5 bases, 9 bases remained unmatched. Germline CDR1 reads SQVTM; CDR2 reads ANQGSEA. Here the CDR3 reads CSAFGQGAGTEAFF. Here the CDR3 DNA reads TGCAGCGCCTTCGGACAGGGGGCGGGGACTGAAGCTTTCTTT.

This chain joins TRBV5-5 and TRBJ1-6; D remains unclear. V gave up 1 base and J gave up 6 bases, with 8 bases separating them. Germline loops: CDR1 SGHKS, CDR2 YYEKEE (reference sequence). The CDR3 sequence is 14 residues long. CDR3 nucleotide sequence: TGTGCCAGCAGCTTGCTGGATATTAATTCACCCCTCCACTTT. This codes for CASSLLDINSPLHF.

In this sample, this clonotype turned up a few times. The V and J genes are TRBV15 and TRBJ2-7; D might be TRBD2 (6 bases). Trimming removed 5 bases at V and 1 base at J, with 15 bases between. Germline loops: CDR1 LNHNV, CDR2 YYDKDF (reference sequence). The CDR3 is 15 residues long. The CDR3 nucleotides read TGTGCCACCAGCGCCATAATGGGGGGTTCCTACGAGCAGTACTTC. It encodes CATSAIMGGSYEQYF.

This clonotype has ten or more counts. The chain joins TRBV3-1 to TRBJ1-3; D is undetermined. V was shortened by 2 bases and J by 0 bases, with 5 bases between the two germline ends. In germline, CDR1 is LGHDT, CDR2 YNNKEL (reference sequence). The CDR3 consists of 14 residues. The DNA of the CDR3 is TGTGCCAGCAGCCAAAGGGCCTCTGGAAACACCATATATTTT. This encodes CASSQRASGNTIYF. Combining the CDR3 with reference TRBV3-1 and TRBJ1-3 gives the whole variable domain DTAVSQTPKYLVTQMGNDKSIKCEQNLGHDTMYWYKQDSKKFLKIMFSYNNKELIINETVPNRFSPKSPDKAHLNLHINSLELGDSAVYFCASSQRASGNTIYFGEGSWLTVV.

This clonotype was seen a few times. V usage is TRBV7-9 and J usage is TRBJ2-5, with a weak D call TRBD2 (5 bases). This CDR3 contains 14 residues. The germline gives CDR1 SEHNR, CDR2 FQNEAQ (reference sequence). Trimming shortened V by 1 base and J by 2 bases, and 8 bases separated the two germline ends. CDR3 sequence reads: CASSLGSAQETQYF. The DNA for the CDR3 is TGTGCCAGCAGCTTAGGTAGCGCGCAAGAGACCCAGTACTTC.

The sample holds a few counts of this clonotype. The genes are TRBV28 and TRBJ2-7; D unresolved. The CDR3 spans 15 residues. From germline, CDR1 is MDHEN and CDR2 SYDVKM. Trimming removed 6 bases at V and 7 bases at J, with 22 bases between. The CDR3 region is CASRGIHLESREQYF. The DNA for the CDR3 is TGTGCCAGCAGAGGCATACATCTGGAGTCGCGGGAGCAGTACTTC.

V usage is TRBV6-6 and J usage is TRBJ2-3; D may correspond to TRBD1 or TRBD2 (5 bases each). Per the germline V gene, CDR1 is MNHNY and CDR2 is SVGAGI (reference sequence). The CDR3 has 12 residues. Between the trimmed V and J ends, which lost 7 bases and 3 bases, there was a span of 8 bases. In DNA form, the CDR3 reads TGTGCCAGCACCAGGGAGACAGATACGCAGTATTTT. Protein sequence: CASTRETDTQYF.

There are a few counts of this clonotype. V is TRBV13 and J is TRBJ2-2, with D perhaps TRBD1 (5 bases). This CDR3 region has 14 residues. V lost 4 bases and J 5 bases, leaving 11 bases between the germline ends. The V gene's germline CDR1 is PRHDT and CDR2 FYEKMQ (reference sequence). This CDR3 is CASSSRQTTGELFF. The CDR3 nucleotides are TGTGCCAGCAGCTCTAGACAGACTACCGGGGAGCTGTTTTTT.

This clonotype was seen at least ten times. J is TRBJ2-2 and V is TRBV7-3, with 10 bases aligning to TRBD1. This CDR3 has 15 amino acids. Germline CDR1 and CDR2: SGHTA and FQGTGA. Trimming removed 4 bases from V and 3 bases from J; junction bases left unmatched: 2. The CDR3 DNA sequence: TGTGCCAGCAGCTCGGGACAGGGGCACACCGGGGAGCTGTTTTTT. This encodes CASSSGQGHTGELFF.

The genes are TRBV28 and TRBJ2-3; 8 nucleotides agree with TRBD2. The CDR3 covers 17 residues. J lost 5 bases, V lost 4 bases, and 14 bases had no gene match. Germline V CDR1 and CDR2: MDHEN, SYDVKM. CDR3 bases: TGTGCCAGCAGTTCAAGCCGAAGCGGGAGAGGGGGAGATACGCAGTATTTT. Encoded protein: CASSSSRSGRGGDTQYF.

There are a few counts of this clonotype. The rearrangement links TRBV6-2 or TRBV6-3 to TRBJ2-1; D unclear. Germline values: CDR1 MNHEY, CDR2 SVGEGT. The CDR3 totals 12 residues. The V and J ends lost 1 base and 7 bases respectively, with 5 bases between them. The CDR3, as DNA: TGTGCCAGCAGTTACTTTTCTAATGAGCAGTTCTTC. Translating it yields CASSYFSNEQFF.

Here the CDR3 reads CSASFGSSSYNEQFF. CDR3 DNA sequence: TGCAGTGCTAGTTTTGGAAGTTCCTCCTACAATGAGCAGTTCTTC. The chain is built from TRBV20-1 and TRBJ2-1; D gene uncertain. Looked up from germline, CDR1 is DFQATT and CDR2 is SNEGSKA (reference sequence). V was cut by 3 bases and J by 0 bases, with 12 bases left in between. The CDR3 covers 15 residues.